This T cell receptor beta chain is drawn from a study of shared clonotypes between healthy human individuals. The table came from immunoSEQ multiplex PCR; TCRdb's copy has only in-frame clones and leaves some out. This table holds hundreds of thousands of clones, roughly 96% found once. The CDR3 spans 18 residues, counting both ends. Germline loops: CDR1 SEHNR, CDR2 FQNEAQ (reference sequence). CD45RO-negative, CCR7-selected cells formed the naive CD8 fraction, which excluded terminally differentiated effector memory CD45RA+ cells. Participating donors were healthy, HIV-negative adults free of recent acute infections or vaccinations. This clone appeared a single time. As yet, its antigen is unknown. The limits of the CDR3 on the DNA are not certain, so only TCRdb's listed CDR3 is given. Study observations and caveats: Clonotype sharing across donors was expected to vary with sequencing depth. Naive subsets typically showed greater estimated richness than memory subsets.

This chain connects TRBV7-9 to TRBJ1-1. The sample consisted of naive CD8+ T cells sorted from blood. This clonotype was sampled from a man aged 25-45 years in good health. This CDR3 reads CASSLVVCQQHSCSEAFF.